These 27 T cell receptor beta chains were all obtained from the same sample, sequenced in a study of long-term antiretroviral therapy in people with HIV. Running of the v3.0 immunoSEQ assay took place at survey level. Only in-frame clones appear in the TCRdb table, and some are missing; sequencing was by immunoSEQ multiplex PCR. The table has 25,000 to 35,000 clones, 82% seen once. This specimen was unsorted PBMCs, taken 2.9 years after starting antiretroviral therapy. The receptors were gathered from a man over 45 with HIV.

The chain employs TRBV27 and TRBJ2-2; possible D gene TRBD1, 5 bases. Germline-derived CDR1 and CDR2 are MNHEY and SMNVEV (reference sequence). V shed 5 bases and J shed 5 bases, with 12 bases lying between them. The CDR3 contains 14 residues. This CDR3 reads CASSPTPGTGELFF. DNA for the CDR3: TGTGCCAGCAGTCCTACTCCAGGGACCGGGGAGCTGTTTTTT.

The CDR3 sequence: CASGPDRVRQYF. The DNA for the CDR3 is TGTGCCAGTGGGCCGGACAGGGTCCGGCAGTACTTC. The chain employs TRBV19 and TRBJ2-7, with 8 bases lining up with TRBD1. CDR1 is LNHDA, CDR2 SQIVND, per germline (reference sequence). This CDR3 spans 12 amino acids. Trimming took 8 bases from V and 9 from J; bases not matched to a gene: 9.

The chain is built from TRBV18 and TRBJ2-6; 9 bases fit TRBD1. There are 18 residues in the CDR3. Germline lookup yields CDR1 KGHSH and CDR2 LQKENI. The V and J ends lost 3 bases and 0 bases, in that order; junction bases with no gene match: 6. DNA of the CDR3: TGTGCCAGCTCACCGAGACAGGGGGGGAGCTCTGGGGCCAACGTCCTGACTTTC. Its translation is CASSPRQGGSSGANVLTF. Filled out from reference TRBV18 and TRBJ2-6, the complete variable domain reads NAGVMQNPRHLVRRRGQEARLRCSPMKGHSHVYWYRQLPEEGLKFMVYLQKENIIDESGMPKERFSAEFPKEGPSILRIQQVVRGDSAAYFCASSPRQGGSSGANVLTFGAGSRLTVL.

The chain employs TRBV11-2 and TRBJ2-2; 12 bases fit TRBD2. Germline values: CDR1 SGHAT, CDR2 FQNNGV. This CDR3 has 19 residues. Trimming cost V 4 bases and J 3 bases; bases outside gene matches: 12. The CDR3 nucleotides are TGTGCCAGCAGCTCCTCTTTTCAACTAGCGGGGGGATACACCGGGGAGCTGTTTTTT. Its translation is CASSSSFQLAGGYTGELFF.

The CDR3 DNA is TGCGCCAGCAGCCCGTACTACGACACTGACTATGGCTACACCTTC. This translates into CASSPYYDTDYGYTF. The rearrangement uses TRBV4-1 and TRBJ1-2; unclear D gene. CDR3 length: 15 amino acids. V was trimmed by 4 bases and J by 3 bases, leaving 15 bases between them. Germline lookup yields CDR1 MGHRA and CDR2 YSYEKL.

This chain links TRBV7-8 with TRBJ2-5, with 11 positions matching TRBD1. The V segment lost 6 bases and the J segment 5 bases; nucleotides outside the gene matches: 11. This CDR3 has 16 amino acids. CDR1 SGHVS and CDR2 FQNEAQ come from the germline V gene. The CDR3: CASSPPRDRGLETQYF. In DNA, the CDR3 is TGTGCCAGCAGTCCCCCCCGGGACAGGGGGTTGGAGACCCAGTACTTC.

The J gene is TRBJ2-7, the V gene TRBV11-2; TRBD2 matches 8 bases. The CDR3 is made up of 14 amino acids. The ends lost 5 bases at V and 7 bases at J; junction bases unmatched: 10. Germline loops: CDR1 SGHAT, CDR2 FQNNGV. The CDR3 DNA follows: TGTGCCAGCAGCCGCGGGGGGCTCTTAAGGGAGCAGTACTTC. Encoded protein: CASSRGGLLREQYF.

The chain is built from TRBV7-6 and TRBJ2-1; D unclear. V lost 5 bases, J lost 8 bases, and 7 bases lay in between. This CDR3 comprises 11 residues. Per germline, CDR1 SGHVS and CDR2 FNYEAQ. The CDR3 sequence: CASSHDYEQFF. DNA for the CDR3: TGTGCCAGCAGCCACGACTATGAGCAGTTCTTC.

CDR3: CASSLSGNTDTQYF. CDR3 nucleotide sequence: TGCGCCAGCAGCTTGTCCGGCAACACAGATACGCAGTATTTT. The chain links TRBV5-1 to TRBJ2-3; D is uncertain. V lost 1 base and J lost 2, with 8 bases in between. The CDR3 is made up of 14 amino acids. Germline V gene data show CDR1 as SGHRS and CDR2 as YFSETQ.

The chain has TRBV7-9 and TRBJ2-2; tentative D call: TRBD2 (5 bases). The CDR3 runs to 18 residues. Germline V lookup: CDR1 SEHNR, CDR2 FQNEAQ (reference sequence). The V end lost 5 bases, the J end lost 3 bases, and 22 bases lay between the germline ends. The CDR3 reads CASSPVTLGRMDTGELFF. The CDR3 nucleotides are TGTGCCAGCAGCCCCGTTACCCTAGGGAGAATGGACACCGGGGAGCTGTTTTTT.

V is TRBV6-5 and J is TRBJ2-4; D not resolved. Germline lookup yields CDR1 MNHEY and CDR2 SVGAGI. The CDR3 has 13 amino acids. V was shortened by 5 bases and J by 0 bases, with 5 bases between the two germline ends. CDR3 residues: CASSALAKNIQYF. As DNA, the CDR3 is TGTGCCAGCAGTGCCTTAGCCAAAAACATTCAGTACTTC.

The J gene is TRBJ2-2, the V gene TRBV9; no definite D call. V was pared by 1 base and J by 2 bases, with 12 bases between. The CDR3 loop spans 16 amino acids. CDR1 and CDR2 (germline): SGDLS, YYNGEE. The CDR3 DNA sequence: TGTGCCAGCAGCGTAATGAATTCTATAAACACCGGGGAGCTGTTTTTT. Residues: CASSVMNSINTGELFF.

The chain joins TRBV6-5 to TRBJ1-1; TRBD1 aligns across 9 bases. Germline-derived CDR1 and CDR2 are MNHEY and SVGAGI. The CDR3 covers 15 residues. Germline trimming cut 6 bases from V and 2 bases from J; bases unmatched to any gene: 7. Here the CDR3 reads CASRPGQGRNTEAFF. CDR3 sequence (DNA): TGTGCCAGCAGACCCGGACAGGGGCGAAACACTGAAGCTTTCTTT.

This clone was counted a single time. The chain employs TRBV15 and TRBJ1-5, with D perhaps matching TRBD1 (6 bases). The germline V and J ends were trimmed by 1 base and 3 bases, with 16 bases remaining between them. Germline assignment: CDR1 LNHNV and CDR2 YYDKDF (reference sequence). The CDR3 extends over 17 amino acids. The CDR3 DNA follows: TGTGCCACCAGCAGAGTACCCCCACCAGGGGTCAATCAGCCCCAGCATTTT. Translated, it gives CATSRVPPPGVNQPQHF.

This rearrangement joins TRBV12-5 to TRBJ1-1; no firm D call. This CDR3 has 13 residues. CDR1 is LGHNT and CDR2 is FRNRAP in the germline V gene. V gave up 3 bases and J gave up 8 bases, with 13 bases separating them. CDR3 sequence reads: CASGLDTWEEAFF. The CDR3 nucleotides read TGTGCTAGTGGTTTAGATACATGGGAAGAAGCTTTCTTT.

This chain uses TRBV19 with TRBJ1-1; TRBD1 aligns across 7 bases. Looked up from germline, CDR1 is LNHDA and CDR2 is SQIVND (reference sequence). Losses at the gene ends were 4 bases for V and 2 bases for J; bases not matched to a gene: 10. CDR3 size: 16 residues. CDR3: CASSTSRGGPNTEAFF. CDR3 nucleotide sequence: TGTGCCAGTAGTACCTCGAGAGGGGGCCCAAACACTGAAGCTTTCTTT. The whole variable domain, remainder taken from reference TRBV19 and TRBJ1-1, is DGGITQSPKYLFRKEGQNVTLSCEQNLNHDAMYWYRQDPGQGLRLIYYSQIVNDFQKGDIAEGYSVSREKKESFPLTVTSAQKNPTAFYLCASSTSRGGPNTEAFFGQGTRLTVV.

This clone was seen only once. The V gene is TRBV5-6, the J gene TRBJ2-1, with a weak D call TRBD1 (6 bases). This CDR3 has 16 amino acids. Germline V gene data show CDR1 as SGHDT and CDR2 as YYEEEE. The V end lost 0 bases, the J end lost 9 bases, and 19 bases lay between the germline ends. The CDR3 is CASSLAALRGKGEQFF. DNA for the CDR3: TGTGCCAGCAGCTTGGCGGCCTTGAGGGGGAAGGGTGAGCAGTTCTTC.

V gene TRBV11-2 combines with J gene TRBJ1-2, with a weak D call TRBD1 (5 bases). Between the trimmed V and J ends, which lost 0 bases and 8 bases, there was a span of 19 bases. Germline V gene sequence: CDR1 SGHAT, CDR2 FQNNGV. This CDR3 has 16 amino acids. The CDR3 region is CASSLDQGRGREGYTF. The CDR3 DNA follows: TGTGCCAGCAGCTTAGATCAGGGACGGGGCAGGGAAGGCTACACCTTC.

In the case of this clone: At one end the junction does not follow the germline gene, possibly because of a read error. The sample holds other DNA sequences that translate to the same CDR3. This chain uses TRBV30 with TRBJ1-4; D gene unclear. The CDR3 is made up of 13 amino acids. Germline lookup yields CDR1 GTSNPN and CDR2 SVGIG (reference sequence). The CDR3 DNA reads as TGCGCCTGGAGAGGACCCAGGTATGAAAAACTGTTTTTT. Translating it yields CAWRGPRYEKLFF.

This clone has a single count. The chain recombines TRBV5-1 with TRBJ1-6; the D is unclear. The CDR3 runs to 12 residues. V was trimmed by 0 bases and J by 5 bases, leaving 0 bases between them. Germline values: CDR1 SGHRS, CDR2 YFSETQ. The CDR3 coding sequence is TGCGCCAGCAGCTTGGATAATTCACCCCTCCACTTT. It translates to CASSLDNSPLHF.

The chain employs TRBV6-5 and TRBJ2-7; 10 bases are a match to TRBD1. V lost 6 bases and J lost 3; bases outside the gene matches: 5. This CDR3 contains 14 residues. Looked up from germline, CDR1 is MNHEY and CDR2 is SVGAGI. In DNA, the CDR3 is TGTGCCAGCAGCCCGGGACAGGGGATCTACGAGCAGTACTTC. Residues: CASSPGQGIYEQYF.

This chain links TRBV18 with TRBJ1-5; D gene uncertain. The CDR3 runs to 14 residues. Germline V gene sequence: CDR1 KGHSH, CDR2 LQKENI. With 4 bases removed from V and 0 bases from J, the gap between germline ends came to 7 bases. The CDR3 spells CASSRSNSNQPQHF. The CDR3 bases are TGTGCCAGCTCACGGTCAAATAGCAATCAGCCCCAGCATTTT.

The CDR3 loop reads CAISDKGTGELFF. CDR3 coding DNA: TGTGCCATCAGTGACAAGGGTACCGGGGAGCTGTTTTTT. V and J are TRBV10-3 and TRBJ2-2; D unresolved. Germline CDR1 ENHRY, CDR2 SYGVKD. The CDR3 has 13 amino acids. V lost 3 bases, J lost 5 bases, and 7 bases lay in between.

The chain combines TRBV6-5 with TRBJ1-1; TRBD1 matches at 10 bases. The CDR3 consists of 14 residues. CDR1 and CDR2 (germline): MNHEY, SVGAGI. The V and J ends lost 5 bases and 7 bases, in that order; junction bases with no gene match: 7. The CDR3 bases are TGTGCCAGCAGTCCGGACAGGGGGGTCAATGAAGCTTTCTTT. It is translated as CASSPDRGVNEAFF.

The rearrangement joins TRBV7-2 to TRBJ2-3; 8 bases fit TRBD2. The germline gives CDR1 SGHTA, CDR2 FQGNSA. V gave up 5 bases and J gave up 5 bases; unmatched junction bases: 6. CDR3 length: 14 amino acids. CDR3 sequence: CASSPGTSVDTQYF. CDR3 nucleotide sequence: TGTGCCAGCAGCCCTGGGACTAGTGTAGATACGCAGTATTTT. The complete variable domain, with remaining parts taken from reference TRBV7-2 and TRBJ2-3, reads GAGVSQSPSNKVTEKGKDVELRCDPISGHTALYWYRQSLGQGLEFLIYFQGNSAPDKSGLPSDRFSAERTGGSVSTLTIQRTQQEDSAVYLCASSPGTSVDTQYFGPGTRLTVL.

The chain carries TRBV7-2 and TRBJ2-7; a weak D match, TRBD1 (6 bases). Trimming pared 5 bases from V and 0 bases from J, leaving 11 bases between. This CDR3 region has 14 residues. The germline V gene has CDR1 SGHTA and CDR2 FQGNSA. CDR3 DNA: TGTGCCAGCAGCCGGGACACTAACTCCTACGAGCAGTACTTC. Protein product: CASSRDTNSYEQYF.

The chain links TRBV14 to TRBJ2-7; perhaps TRBD1 as D (6 bases). The CDR3 spans 16 residues. The ends were cut back, 1 base at V and 1 base at J, with 14 bases in the middle. CDR1 is SGHDN, CDR2 FVKESK, per germline. Here the CDR3 reads CASSQVTGIDSYEQYF. The CDR3 DNA sequence: TGTGCCAGCAGCCAAGTTACAGGGATAGATTCCTACGAGCAGTACTTC.